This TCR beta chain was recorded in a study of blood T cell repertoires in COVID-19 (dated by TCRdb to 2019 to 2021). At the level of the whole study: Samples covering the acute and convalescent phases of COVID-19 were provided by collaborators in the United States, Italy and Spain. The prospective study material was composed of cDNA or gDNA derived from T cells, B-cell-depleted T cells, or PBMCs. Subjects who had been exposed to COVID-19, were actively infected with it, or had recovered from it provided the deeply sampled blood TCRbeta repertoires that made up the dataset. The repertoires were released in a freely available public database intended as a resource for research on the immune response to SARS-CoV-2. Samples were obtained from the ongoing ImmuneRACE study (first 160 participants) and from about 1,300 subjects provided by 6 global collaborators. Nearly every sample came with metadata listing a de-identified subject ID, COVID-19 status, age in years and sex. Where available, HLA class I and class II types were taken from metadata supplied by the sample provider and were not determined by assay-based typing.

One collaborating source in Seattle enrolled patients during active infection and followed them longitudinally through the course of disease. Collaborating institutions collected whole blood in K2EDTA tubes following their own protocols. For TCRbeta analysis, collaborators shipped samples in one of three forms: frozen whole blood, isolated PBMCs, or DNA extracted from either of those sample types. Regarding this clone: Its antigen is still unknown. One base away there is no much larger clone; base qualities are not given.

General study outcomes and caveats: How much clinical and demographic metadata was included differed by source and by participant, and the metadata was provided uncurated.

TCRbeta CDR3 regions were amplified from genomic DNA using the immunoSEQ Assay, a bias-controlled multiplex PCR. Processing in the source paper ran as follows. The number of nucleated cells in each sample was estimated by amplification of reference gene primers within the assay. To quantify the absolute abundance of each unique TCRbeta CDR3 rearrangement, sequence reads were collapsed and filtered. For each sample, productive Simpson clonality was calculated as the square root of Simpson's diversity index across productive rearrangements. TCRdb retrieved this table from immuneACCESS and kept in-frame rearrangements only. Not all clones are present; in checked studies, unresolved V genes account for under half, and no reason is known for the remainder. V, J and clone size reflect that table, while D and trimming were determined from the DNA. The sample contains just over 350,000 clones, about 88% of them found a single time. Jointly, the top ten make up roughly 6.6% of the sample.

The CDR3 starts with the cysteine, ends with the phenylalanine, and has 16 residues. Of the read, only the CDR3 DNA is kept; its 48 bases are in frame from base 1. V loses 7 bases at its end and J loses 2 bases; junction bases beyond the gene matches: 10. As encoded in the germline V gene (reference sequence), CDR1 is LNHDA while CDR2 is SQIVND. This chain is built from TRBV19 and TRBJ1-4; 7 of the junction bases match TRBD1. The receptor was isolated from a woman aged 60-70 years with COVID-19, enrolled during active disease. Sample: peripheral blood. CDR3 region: CASTRQGISTNEKLFF. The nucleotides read TGTGCCAGTACGAGACAGGGTATATCGACTAATGAAAAACTGTTTTTT.